The rows below give T cell receptor beta chains drawn from one sample of a study of lung T cells in sarcoidosis with Löfgren's syndrome. TCRdb independently ran MiXCR on the reads; one entry per CDR3 protein. The sample lists about 9,400 distinct CDR3 sequences, roughly 21% occurring once. Sequenced input: CD4+ T cells from bronchoalveolar lavage. These receptors were obtained from a human donor with sarcoidosis (Löfgren's syndrome or another form), or a control subject (not recorded which). CDR3s include the opening cysteine and the closing phenylalanine or tryptophan. Only some rows state a clone size, as once, few, many or a class for expanded clones.

v_call	j_call	clone_size	cdr3_aa
TRBV4-2	TRBJ2-1	many	CASSQDIWRNEQFF
TRBV6-1	TRBJ2-7	once	CASSEGSGDSGYEQCF
TRBV5-1	TRBJ2-2	-	CASSLTGKDTGELVF
TRBV29-1	TRBJ2-7	medium-sized	CSVGQGEMYEQYF
TRBV2	TRBJ2-7	many	CASSEGTGTGHGYEQYF
TRBV11-2	TRBJ2-1	many	CASSDGTSGTTEQFF
TRBV15	TRBJ1-5	-	CATSREQGASQPHHF
TRBV28	TRBJ1-4	medium-sized	CASSFGGTNEKLFF
TRBV27	TRBJ2-3	many	CASSPRTSGNDRKADTQYF
TRBV19	TRBJ2-5	many	CASSSNAIGETQYF
TRBV2	TRBJ1-4	medium-sized	CASSEDRTTNEKLFF
TRBV20-1	TRBJ2-7	many	CSASIPEGIAKEQYF
TRBV19	TRBJ1-1	many	CASSIGGLMNTEAFF
TRBV11-2	TRBJ2-3	medium-sized	CASSLLGLLTDTQYF
TRBV7-9	TRBJ2-2	many	CATRGQAYGELFF
TRBV30	TRBJ2-3	many	CAWSATGDTDTQYF
TRBV5-1	TRBJ2-3	many	CASSLDLAGAPDTQYF
TRBV7-7	TRBJ2-1	medium-sized	CASSFWQFF
TRBV2	TRBJ2-3	many	CASSVSKDTQYF
TRBV28	TRBJ2-7	many	CASSFYQGVGSYEQYF
TRBV6-1	TRBJ2-5	many	CASVLPASVYQETQYF
TRBV18	TRBJ2-1	-	CAGSVLAGDNEQFF
TRBV28	TRBJ1-4	-	CASSPSPVPKLFF
TRBV18	TRBJ2-2	-	CASSPLPPRHEGTGELFF
TRBV7-9	TRBJ2-2	few	CASSPRQGAKNGELFF
TRBV6-1	TRBJ2-3	many	CASSEWASGSSTDTQYF
TRBV6-1	TRBJ2-1	medium-sized	CASTFVYNEQFF
TRBV27	TRBJ2-7	large	CASSFSDPWSAGSYEQYF
TRBV25-1	TRBJ2-7	-	CTSSDFRSYEQYF
TRBV6-1	TRBJ2-1	many	CASSGPDYYNEQFF
TRBV6-2/TRBV6-3	TRBJ1-1	-	CAGSRTGWTEAFF
TRBV6-1	TRBJ2-7	many	CASSLGLAGDEQYF
TRBV7-2	TRBJ1-1	large	CASSSGSPGTEAFF
TRBV5-1	TRBJ2-1	many	CASSFGTGEGNEQFF
TRBV30	TRBJ1-4	-	CAWRARQGSTNEKLFF
TRBV19	TRBJ2-1	many	CASKIAAIYNEQFF
TRBV2	TRBJ2-7	many	CASSDGQGALEQYF
TRBV6-1	TRBJ2-5	many	CASTPSTSGGKETQYF
TRBV11-2	TRBJ2-5	many	CASSPFGETQYF
TRBV11-2	TRBJ2-1	many	CASSIGLTYNEQFF
TRBV18	TRBJ2-2	many	CASSPLNFVDTGELFF